Below are 17 T cell receptor beta chains sequenced from a single sample in a study of T cells in Graves' hyperthyroidism and ophthalmopathy. Researchers took RNA transcripts and amplified the TCR beta CDR3 regions from them. HTBI primers drove first-round RT-PCR of the TCR CDR3. TCRdb reprocessed the multiplex PCR reads with MiXCR, giving one entry per CDR3 protein. The sample has 540,000 or so distinct CDR3 sequences, less than 20% seen once. Material for sequencing was blood. These receptors all come from a woman aged 25 to 45 with Graves' hyperthyroidism.

This clonotype was counted only a few times. The chain recombines TRBV30 with TRBJ2-7; 8 bases align to TRBD2. Germline V gene lookup returns CDR1 GTSNPN and CDR2 SVGIG (reference sequence). Trimming cost V 8 bases and J 2 bases; bases outside gene matches: 14. CDR3 length equals 15 residues. The DNA for the CDR3 is TGTGCCGGGGGGGGAAGGGGACTAGGGACCTACGAGCAGTACTTC. The encoded protein is CAGGGRGLGTYEQYF.

This clonotype was seen many times. V usage is TRBV7-9 and J usage is TRBJ2-1; 8 bases match TRBD2. From germline, CDR1 is SEHNR and CDR2 FQNEAQ (reference sequence). Germline trimming cut 1 base from V and 7 bases from J; bases unmatched to any gene: 9. This CDR3 spans 16 amino acids. For the CDR3, the DNA is TGTGCCAGCAGCTTAGTTCCACCGGGACTAGGGAATGAGCAGTTCTTC. Encoded protein: CASSLVPPGLGNEQFF.

V is TRBV5-1 and J is TRBJ2-2, with 7 positions matching TRBD1. Germline V gives CDR1 SGHRS, CDR2 YFSETQ. This CDR3 is built from 16 residues. Trimming cost V 4 bases and J 6 bases; bases outside gene matches: 12. As DNA, the CDR3 is TGCGCCAGCAGCCCCCGCCCTCCAGGGGGACCCGGGGAGCTGTTTTTT. This codes for CASSPRPPGGPGELFF.

Only a few counts were recorded for this clonotype. The chain carries TRBV27 and TRBJ2-7; no clear D gene. Germline V lookup: CDR1 MNHEY, CDR2 SMNVEV (reference sequence). Trimming left V 3 bases short and J 2 bases short, with 11 bases between. There are 14 residues in the CDR3. The CDR3 DNA follows: TGTGCCAGCAGTTTGGGTCCCAGAGCCTACGAGCAGTACTTC. Encoded protein: CASSLGPRAYEQYF.

The J gene is TRBJ2-4, the V gene TRBV27; 7 bases match TRBD1. This CDR3 is 15 amino acids long. Germline CDR1 reads MNHEY; CDR2 reads SMNVEV (reference sequence). Losses at the gene ends were 4 bases for V and 2 bases for J; bases not matched to a gene: 5. CDR3 DNA: TGTGCCAGCAGTTATACACAGGGGACCAAAAACATTCAGTACTTC. This encodes CASSYTQGTKNIQYF.

The rearrangement joins TRBV7-2 to TRBJ1-5; no clear D gene. CDR1 SGHTA and CDR2 FQGNSA come from the germline V gene. The CDR3 is 14 amino acids. The ends were cut back, 3 bases at V and 0 bases at J, with 6 bases in the middle. In nucleotides, the CDR3 is TGTGCCAGCAGCTTTACCTTTAGCAATCAGCCCCAGCATTTT. Translation: CASSFTFSNQPQHF.

This chain uses TRBV20-1 with TRBJ2-4; D remains ambiguous. The length of the CDR3 is 15 residues. CDR1 and CDR2 (germline): DFQATT, SNEGSKA (reference sequence). The V end lost 1 base, the J end lost 0 bases, and 10 bases lay between the germline ends. The CDR3 protein is CSARGGVTAKNIQYF. Here the CDR3 DNA reads TGCAGTGCTAGAGGTGGCGTCACAGCCAAAAACATTCAGTACTTC.

The count of this clonotype is one. V is TRBV5-5 and J is TRBJ1-2; D unclear. CDR3 length equals 14 residues. Germline-derived CDR1 and CDR2 are SGHKS and YYEKEE (reference sequence). V was clipped by 2 bases and J by 2 bases, with 10 bases between them. The CDR3, as DNA: TGTGCCAGCAGCTTTGGGGAGGAGAACTATGGCTACACCTTC. It codes for CASSFGEENYGYTF.

This clonotype was seen many times. The J gene is TRBJ1-1, the V gene TRBV5-1; the D is unclear. CDR1 is SGHRS and CDR2 is YFSETQ in the germline V gene. This CDR3 comprises 13 residues. Trimming removed 6 bases from V and 1 base from J, with 10 bases in between. DNA for the CDR3: TGCGCCAGCAAACCACGAGGGAACACTGAAGCTTTCTTT. Translation: CASKPRGNTEAFF.

This clonotype was seen ten or more times. This rearrangement joins TRBV20-1 to TRBJ2-2; 7 bases are a match to TRBD1. The CDR3 consists of 11 residues. Germline CDR1 is DFQATT and CDR2 is SNEGSKA (reference sequence). The V segment lost 5 bases and the J segment 11 bases; nucleotides outside the gene matches: 5. The CDR3 is CSAQQGYELFF. For the CDR3, the DNA is TGCAGTGCTCAACAGGGGTACGAGCTGTTTTTT.

This clonotype was picked up many times. This rearrangement joins TRBV12-3 or TRBV12-4 to TRBJ2-1; 9 nucleotides match TRBD2. V lost 3 bases to trimming and J lost 10 bases; unmatched junction nucleotides: 7. The length of the CDR3 is 14 residues. CDR3 DNA: TGTGCCAGCAGTTTGGGGACTAGCAATTCCGAGCAGTTCTTC. Its translation is CASSLGTSNSEQFF.

Worth noting for this clonotype: Mismatch with germline at one junction end may stem from a read error. The genes are TRBV6-1 and TRBJ2-3, with a possible D match to TRBD2 (5 bases). The CDR3 consists of 14 residues. The germline CDR1 and CDR2 sequences are MNHNS and SASEGT. The CDR3, as DNA: TGTGCCGGCAGTCCCGGCGAGGGCTGGGATACGCAGTATTTT. Its protein product is CAGSPGEGWDTQYF.

The genes are TRBV30 and TRBJ1-6; no clear D. Germline CDR1 reads GTSNPN; CDR2 reads SVGIG (reference sequence). CDR3 size: 14 residues. V lost 4 bases and J lost 8, with 15 bases in between. CDR3 coding DNA: TGTGCCTGGACTAGCCACGGGGAAGATTCACCCCTCCACTTT. It encodes CAWTSHGEDSPLHF.

Note on this clonotype: A much more abundant neighbour one base away suggests this may be a read error. V usage is TRBV6-1 and J usage is TRBJ2-2; tentatively, D is TRBD1 or TRBD2 (5 bases each). Germline V gene sequence: CDR1 MNHNS, CDR2 SASEGT. This CDR3 has 14 residues. For the CDR3, the DNA is TGTGACATCTGGCAGGGACCATCGAACGGGGAGCTGTTTTTT. This gives the protein CDIWQGPSNGELFF.

This clonotype was detected many times. The chain employs TRBV12-3 or TRBV12-4 and TRBJ2-1, with TRBD2 identical over 9 bases. The CDR3 loop spans 19 amino acids. The V gene end was trimmed by 1 base and the J gene end by 5 bases; junction bases not matched to a gene: 15. The CDR3 nucleotides are TGTGCCAGCAGTTTAGTCGCACCTCTCCTAGCGGGACACCACAATGAGCAGTTCTTC. Amino acid sequence: CASSLVAPLLAGHHNEQFF.

This clonotype was recorded at least ten times. The chain is built from TRBV20-1 and TRBJ2-1; 9 nucleotides align to TRBD2. Germline V lookup: CDR1 DFQATT, CDR2 SNEGSKA (reference sequence). V shed 6 bases and J 7 bases; nucleotides not matched to a gene: 13. This CDR3 is built from 15 residues. CDR3 sequence (DNA): TGCAGTGCCCCCGGGTGGGCTAGCGGGACGAATGAGCAGTTCTTC. This translates into CSAPGWASGTNEQFF.

This clonotype was counted only a few times. This chain links TRBV19 with TRBJ2-3; D is undetermined. V lost 2 bases and J lost 0, with 12 bases in between. CDR1 and CDR2 (germline): LNHDA, SQIVND (reference sequence). The CDR3 runs 16 residues. The CDR3 loop reads CASSIYVRASTDTQYF. CDR3 DNA sequence: TGTGCCAGTAGTATATATGTACGAGCTAGCACAGATACGCAGTATTTT.